The TCR beta chain described here comes from a study of vaccination effects on CD4 cells after COVID-19. Overall study context: The median interval between the second dose and post-vaccine sampling was 72 days.

Using immunoSEQ multiplex PCR, the repertoire was profiled, and TCRdb retains in-frame clones only, with some absent. The sample shows tens of thousands of clones, 65% to 75% of them seen only once. ViraFEST used viral peptide pools to expand antigen-specific CD4+ T cells before sequencing. When around ten days of culture had elapsed, CD4+ T cells were isolated. Participants each got two BNT162b2 or mRNA-1273 vaccine doses. Vaccine recipients lacked prior SARS-CoV-2 infection and had negative nucleocapsid antibodies. V lost 4 bases to trimming and J lost 10 bases; unmatched junction nucleotides: 12. CDR3 size: 15 residues. Germline-derived CDR1 and CDR2 are SEHNR and FQNEAQ (reference sequence). Only a few counts were recorded for this clone. Its antigen remains unknown.

The sequence was collected from a human donor who received a COVID-19 vaccine. This specimen was CD4+ T cells from PBMCs cultured with HCoV-OC43 spike peptides, taken after COVID-19 vaccination. This sample's subset: HCoV-OC43 spike overlapping peptide pool stimulation. The V call is TRBV7-9, the J call TRBJ2-1, with 8 bases fitting TRBD2. DNA of the CDR3: TGTGCCAGCAGCTACGAGACCGGGACTAGTACCGAGCAGTTCTTC. Encoded protein: CASSYETGTSTEQFF.